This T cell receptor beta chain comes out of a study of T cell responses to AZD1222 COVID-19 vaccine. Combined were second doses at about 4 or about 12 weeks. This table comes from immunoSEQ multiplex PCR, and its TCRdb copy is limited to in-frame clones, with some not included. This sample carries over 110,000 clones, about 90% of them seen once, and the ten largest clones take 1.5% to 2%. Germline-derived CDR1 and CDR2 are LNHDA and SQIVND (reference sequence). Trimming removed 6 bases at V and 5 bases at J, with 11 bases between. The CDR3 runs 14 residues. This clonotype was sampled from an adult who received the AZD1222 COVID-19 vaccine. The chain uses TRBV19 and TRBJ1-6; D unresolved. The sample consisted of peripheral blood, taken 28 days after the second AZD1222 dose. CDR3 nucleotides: TGTGCCAGTAGCCCCGGGCCCGATAATTCACCCCTCCACTTT. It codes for CASSPGPDNSPLHF. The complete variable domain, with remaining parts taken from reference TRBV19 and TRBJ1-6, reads DGGITQSPKYLFRKEGQNVTLSCEQNLNHDAMYWYRQDPGQGLRLIYYSQIVNDFQKGDIAEGYSVSREKKESFPLTVTSAQKNPTAFYLCASSPGPDNSPLHFGNGTRLTVT.